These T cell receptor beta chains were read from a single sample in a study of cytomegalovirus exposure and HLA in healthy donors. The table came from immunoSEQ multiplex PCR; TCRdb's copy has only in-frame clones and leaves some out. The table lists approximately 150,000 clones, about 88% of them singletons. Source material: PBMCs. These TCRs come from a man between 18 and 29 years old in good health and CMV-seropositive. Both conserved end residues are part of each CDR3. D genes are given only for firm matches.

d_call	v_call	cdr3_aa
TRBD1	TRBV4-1	CASSHPTAPGQGFTGELFF
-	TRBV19	CASSRTVYGYTF
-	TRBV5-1	CASSVTDNEQFF
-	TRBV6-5	CASSSGHQYEQYF
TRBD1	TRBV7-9	CASSPRTGGPYEQYF
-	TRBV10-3	CAIGSVQEDTQYF
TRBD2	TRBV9	CASSVPSGGAETQYF
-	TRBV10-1	CASSDSLTTVQFF
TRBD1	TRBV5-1	CASSDAGGVHQPQHF
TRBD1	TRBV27	CASRGTVRSGANVLTF
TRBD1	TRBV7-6	CASSLDGTGGHEKLFF
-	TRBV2	CASRPRLAQETQYF
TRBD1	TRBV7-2	CASGPGTGKSYEQYF
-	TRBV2	CASGPTHTNTEAFF
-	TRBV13	CASSLNSGELFF
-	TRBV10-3	CAISESYKGQTYEQYF
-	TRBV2	CASRSRPGAKNIQYF
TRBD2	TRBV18	CASSRGLAGAFYNEQFF
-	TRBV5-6	CASSARTGTPESYEQYF
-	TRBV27	CASSLWARRAGANVLTF
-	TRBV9	CASSVEAGLVWETQYF
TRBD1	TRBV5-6	CASSQPTGDTEAFF
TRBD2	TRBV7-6	CASSLEVSGRYDTGELFF
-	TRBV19	CASAGRINEKLFF
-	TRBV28	CASMGQNTEAFF
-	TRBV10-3	CAISESRVGQPQHF
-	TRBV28	CASSLTPQVTNEQYF
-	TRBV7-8	CASSLRGQPSIGQYF
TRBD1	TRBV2	CASSRTGINTEAFF
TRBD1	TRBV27	CASRGQGEWKPQHF
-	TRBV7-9	CASSLGARPNQPQHF
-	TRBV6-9	CATRPGRTDTQYF
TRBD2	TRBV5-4	CASSSPDVAGSYEQYF
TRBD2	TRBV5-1	CASSPAGLAVVYEQFF
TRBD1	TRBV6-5	CASSSGTGSYEQYF
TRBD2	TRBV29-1	CSVAVSGGATDTQYF
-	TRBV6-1	CASSRTDVNTEAFF
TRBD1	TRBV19	CASSTPGTELKAFF
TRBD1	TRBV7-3	CASSRLGGQGDAGELFF
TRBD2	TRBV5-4	CASSASSGSRYEQYF
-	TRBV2	CASLSLAKNIQYF
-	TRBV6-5	CASSYGASYGYTF
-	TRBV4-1	CASSQRGGLNTAELFF
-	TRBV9	CASSVGGQSYQETQYF
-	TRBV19	CASTLGVNTEAFF
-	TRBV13	CASSSPLGTQYF
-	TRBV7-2	CASSLVGSSWHTQYF
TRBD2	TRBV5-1	CASTSHLAGALSGANVLTF
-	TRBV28	CASSALYAGLRYGYTF
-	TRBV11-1	CASSLVGTSSNQPQHF
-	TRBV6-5	CASSYSGGGSYEQYF
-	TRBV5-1	CASSLLNAQETQYF